The 26 T cell receptor beta chains in this list originate from one sample, sequenced in a study of T cell repertoires in cytomegalovirus infection. Each CDR3 protein is one row after TCRdb ran MiXCR on the reads. The sample has 900,000 to 950,000 distinct CDR3 sequences; around 30% are singletons. Their antigens are not known. The sequences come from cultured CD8+ T cells from PBMCs, collected from culture after CMV antigen stimulation. These receptor sequences come from a human donor in good health (CMV status not recorded). Some clones in this sample may be carry-over from other donors' samples.

The rearrangement links TRBV13 to TRBJ1-1; D ambiguous. Trimming took 6 bases from V and 2 from J, leaving 10 bases between them. The CDR3 is 13 amino acids. Germline V gene data show CDR1 as PRHDT and CDR2 as FYEKMQ (reference sequence). The CDR3 loop is CASRLTSNTEAFF. CDR3 sequence (DNA): TGTGCCAGCAGACTTACAAGTAACACTGAAGCTTTCTTT.

This chain connects TRBV12-3 or TRBV12-4 to TRBJ2-5; 7 positions agree with TRBD1. Losses at the gene ends were 6 bases for V and 2 bases for J; bases not matched to a gene: 12. The CDR3 length is 16 residues. The CDR3 sequence: CASRPSLGQAQETQYF. DNA of the CDR3: TGTGCCAGCAGACCAAGTCTCGGACAGGCACAAGAGACCCAGTACTTC.

The sample holds a few counts of this clonotype. V usage is TRBV2 and J usage is TRBJ2-3, with 10 bases aligning to TRBD1. With 4 bases clipped from V and 6 bases from J, the junction kept 10 bases outside the gene matches. This CDR3 region has 16 residues. Germline V gene lookup returns CDR1 SNHLY and CDR2 FYNNEI. The chain's CDR3 is CASSGGQGERTDTQYF. In nucleotides, the CDR3 is TGTGCCAGCAGTGGCGGACAGGGGGAGAGGACGGATACGCAGTATTTT.

This clonotype showed up just a few times. The CDR3 here is CASSLGRSEGYTF. CDR3 DNA: TGTGCCAGCAGTTTGGGGAGGAGTGAAGGCTACACCTTC. J is TRBJ1-2 and V is TRBV27; D not resolved. The CDR3 length is 13 residues. Trimming pared 3 bases from V and 8 bases from J, leaving 13 bases between. From germline, CDR1 is MNHEY and CDR2 SMNVEV (reference sequence).

This clonotype occurred a few times. The CDR3 spells CASSIVAGATEAFF. The DNA for the CDR3 is TGTGCCAGTAGTATAGTTGCAGGGGCCACTGAAGCTTTCTTT. The gene calls are TRBV19 and TRBJ1-1, with D tentatively TRBD1 (6 bases). V lost 1 base to trimming and J lost 4 bases, with 10 bases between them. The V gene's germline CDR1 is LNHDA and CDR2 SQIVND (reference sequence). There are 14 residues in the CDR3. The variable domain in full, with the rest retrieved from reference TRBV19 and TRBJ1-1, is DGGITQSPKYLFRKEGQNVTLSCEQNLNHDAMYWYRQDPGQGLRLIYYSQIVNDFQKGDIAEGYSVSREKKESFPLTVTSAQKNPTAFYLCASSIVAGATEAFFGQGTRLTVV.

This clonotype was seen many times. The chain is built from TRBV20-1 and TRBJ2-2; tentatively, D is TRBD1 or TRBD2 (5 bases each). Germline V gives CDR1 DFQATT, CDR2 SNEGSKA (reference sequence). V lost 4 bases and J lost 2, with 17 bases in between. This CDR3 is 16 amino acids long. CDR3 DNA sequence: TGCAGTGCTAAGAAAAGAAGGGACGGAAACACCGGGGAGCTGTTTTTT. Translating gives CSAKKRRDGNTGELFF.

For this clonotype: The junction shows a germline mismatch at one end, possibly a read error. The J gene is TRBJ1-5, the V gene TRBV7-8; a weak D match, TRBD1 (5 bases). This CDR3 has 17 residues. CDR1 is SGHVS, CDR2 FQNEAQ, per germline. CDR3 residues: CAGSLGSGGGLPLIKHF. The CDR3 nucleotides are TGTGCCGGCAGCTTAGGATCCGGGGGAGGGCTTCCTCTAATTAAGCATTTT.

J is TRBJ2-1 and V is TRBV2, with D perhaps TRBD2 (5 bases). This CDR3 is built from 13 residues. From germline, CDR1 is SNHLY and CDR2 FYNNEI. The ends were cut back, 5 bases at V and 3 bases at J, with 8 bases in the middle. CDR3 in DNA: TGTGCCAGCAGTCAACGGGGCTACAATGAGCAGTTCTTC. It is translated as CASSQRGYNEQFF.

The gene calls are TRBV20-1 and TRBJ2-2, with 7 positions matching TRBD1. There are 15 residues in the CDR3. J was trimmed by 1 base and V by 7 bases; bases with no gene match: 9. Looked up from germline, CDR1 is DFQATT and CDR2 is SNEGSKA (reference sequence). CDR3 DNA: TGCAGTGTCAAGAAGGGACAGATGAACACCGGGGAGCTGTTTTTT. Its translation: CSVKKGQMNTGELFF.

This clonotype was seen a single time. J is TRBJ2-3 and V is TRBV2; TRBD1 might be the D (5 bases). Germline CDR1 and CDR2: SNHLY and FYNNEI. The CDR3 is 15 residues long. V dropped 6 bases and J dropped 5 bases, with 18 bases sitting between them. The CDR3 nucleotides read TGTGCCAGCAGCCAGACAGTACCGAGGCAAGATACGCAGTATTTT. Protein sequence: CASSQTVPRQDTQYF.

As regards this clonotype: The final CDR3 position lacks the conserved phenylalanine or tryptophan, pointing to a likely read error. This chain's CDR3 is CASSVDRALRGYTQYL. The DNA for the CDR3 is TGTGCCAGCAGCGTGGACAGGGCCCTACGTGGATATACGCAGTATTTA. V gene TRBV7-9 combines with J gene TRBJ2-3, with 8 bases identical to TRBD1. The germline gives CDR1 SEHNR, CDR2 FQNEAQ (reference sequence). V dropped 5 bases and J dropped 7; count of bases not matched to a gene: 14. The CDR3 covers 16 residues.

This clonotype was detected ten times or more. The CDR3 DNA reads TGTGCCAGCAGCTTAGGTACCCGGAATGAAAAACTGTTTTTT. Amino acids: CASSLGTRNEKLFF. The chain joins TRBV7-6 to TRBJ1-4; D not certain. Trimming took off 1 base at V and 5 bases at J, with 8 bases between the two ends. CDR1 is SGHVS, CDR2 FNYEAQ, per germline. The CDR3 contains 14 residues.

This clonotype was recorded at least ten times. The rearrangement uses TRBV6-1 and TRBJ2-5, with TRBD1 matching over 7 bases. Germline lookup yields CDR1 MNHNS and CDR2 SASEGT. The CDR3 loop spans 16 amino acids. With V trimmed by 5 bases and J by 5 bases, 14 bases remained unmatched. The CDR3 sequence is CASSPEGTTGRETQYF. The CDR3 nucleotides read TGTGCCAGCAGTCCCGAGGGAACGACAGGGCGGGAGACCCAGTACTTC.

This chain links TRBV5-6 with TRBJ1-1, with TRBD1 as a possible D gene (5 bases). This CDR3 has 18 amino acids. Between the trimmed V and J ends, which lost 5 bases and 0 bases, there was a span of 23 bases. CDR1 and CDR2 (germline): SGHDT, YYEEEE. The CDR3 region has the DNA TGTGCCAGCAGGAGCGGAGGGGCCGCTATCAACCTGAACACTGAAGCTTTCTTT. Its protein product is CASRSGGAAINLNTEAFF.

CDR3 in DNA: TGTGCCAGCACCCTGGGACAGGGACCTTCCTACGAGCAGTACGTC. Translated, it gives CASTLGQGPSYEQYV. The chain uses TRBV7-9 and TRBJ2-7, with TRBD1 matching over 9 bases. V shed 7 bases, J shed 1 base, and the junction held 8 bases outside the gene matches. Germline V gene sequence: CDR1 SEHNR, CDR2 FQNEAQ (reference sequence). CDR3 length: 15 residues.

Only a few counts were recorded for this clonotype. This rearrangement joins TRBV7-6 to TRBJ1-1; 8 nucleotides align to TRBD1. V shed 4 bases, J shed 0 bases, and the junction held 4 bases outside the gene matches. The CDR3 sequence is 15 residues long. Looked up from germline, CDR1 is SGHVS and CDR2 is FNYEAQ. CDR3 DNA sequence: TGTGCCAGCAGCTGGCGACAGGGGTTGAACACTGAAGCTTTCTTT. Translating it yields CASSWRQGLNTEAFF.

The sample holds many counts of this clonotype. The genes are TRBV7-3 and TRBJ2-7; D may be TRBD1 (5 bases). Germline CDR1 reads SGHTA; CDR2 reads FQGTGA. The ends were cut back, 3 bases at V and 2 bases at J, with 14 bases in the middle. There are 15 residues in the CDR3. The CDR3 here is CASSLNRQRPYEQYV. The CDR3 DNA reads TGTGCCAGCAGCTTGAACCGACAGCGACCCTACGAGCAGTACGTC.

The chain combines TRBV27 with TRBJ1-3, with TRBD1 identical over 8 bases. V shed 6 bases and J 2 bases; nucleotides not matched to a gene: 12. Per the germline V gene, CDR1 is MNHEY and CDR2 is SMNVEV (reference sequence). The CDR3 loop spans 17 amino acids. Written as DNA, the CDR3 is TGTGCCAGCAGCCGGACAGGGTTTAAAGGAGCTGGAAACACCATATATTTT. Encoded protein: CASSRTGFKGAGNTIYF.

V and J are TRBV27 and TRBJ1-4, with no clear D. Germline loops: CDR1 MNHEY, CDR2 SMNVEV (reference sequence). The CDR3 runs 13 residues. V was pared by 7 bases and J by 1 base, with 7 bases between. CDR3 sequence reads: CASKRLTNEKLFF. CDR3 nucleotides: TGTGCCAGCAAAAGGCTAACTAATGAAAAACTGTTTTTT.

The V and J genes are TRBV6-6 and TRBJ2-7; D is perhaps TRBD1 (6 bases). CDR1 is MNHNY, CDR2 SVGAGI, per germline (reference sequence). The ends were cut back, 0 bases at V and 2 bases at J, with 8 bases in the middle. CDR3 size: 14 residues. CDR3 residues: CASSYSGTTYEQYV. The CDR3 DNA is TGTGCCAGCAGTTACTCCGGGACAACCTACGAGCAGTACGTC.

In this sample, this clonotype turned up a few times. The chain has TRBV11-2 and TRBJ1-3, with 7 bases fitting TRBD1. V was clipped by 4 bases and J by 0 bases; unmatched bases: 6. This CDR3 has 16 amino acids. Germline loops: CDR1 SGHAT, CDR2 FQNNGV. In DNA, the CDR3 is TGTGCCAGCAGCTCCGGGACAGCCAGCTCTGGAAACACCATATATTTT. Translating gives CASSSGTASSGNTIYF.

This clonotype was counted a few times. The genes are TRBV6-2 or TRBV6-3 and TRBJ1-1; the match to TRBD1 covers 10 bases. Trimming took 2 bases from V and 6 from J; bases not matched to a gene: 6. The CDR3 totals 15 residues. The germline CDR1 and CDR2 sequences are MNHEY and SVGEGT. This chain's CDR3 is CASSYPDRGIAEAFF. CDR3 nucleotide sequence: TGTGCCAGCAGTTACCCGGACAGGGGGATAGCTGAAGCTTTCTTT.

This clonotype was seen many times. The chain carries TRBV7-2 and TRBJ2-5; maybe TRBD1 (6 bases). This CDR3 has 13 residues. Per the germline V gene, CDR1 is SGHTA and CDR2 is FQGNSA. The V end lost 2 bases, the J end lost 5 bases, and 9 bases lay between the germline ends. For the CDR3, the DNA is TGTGCCAGCAGCTTAAACAGGGCGGAGACCCAGTACTTC. Its protein is CASSLNRAETQYF.

The gene calls are TRBV27 and TRBJ2-7, with 8 bases lining up with TRBD2. Trimming removed 6 bases from V and 2 bases from J; junction bases left unmatched: 9. The germline gives CDR1 MNHEY, CDR2 SMNVEV (reference sequence). The CDR3 totals 15 residues. CDR3 nucleotide sequence: TGTGCCAGCAGCCAAGCGGCAGCGGGGGCCTACGAGCAGTACGTC. The encoded protein is CASSQAAAGAYEQYV.

This clonotype was observed at least ten times. The chain uses TRBV5-8 and TRBJ2-1; 9 positions agree with TRBD2. The trim removed 4 bases at V and 3 bases at J, leaving 8 bases unmatched. Germline loops: CDR1 SGHTS, CDR2 YDEGEE. There are 16 residues in the CDR3. CDR3 DNA: TGTGCCAGCAGCCACGCCACTAGCGGGCTCTACAATGAGCAGTTCTTC. This codes for CASSHATSGLYNEQFF.

The chain recombines TRBV27 with TRBJ2-3, with 7 positions matching TRBD2. CDR3 length equals 13 residues. CDR1 and CDR2 (germline): MNHEY, SMNVEV (reference sequence). V trimming: 4 bases; J trimming: 4 bases; junction bases outside the gene matches: 2. DNA of the CDR3: TGTGCCAGCAGTTGGGGGGGGTCAGATACGCAGTATTTT. It specifies CASSWGGSDTQYF.